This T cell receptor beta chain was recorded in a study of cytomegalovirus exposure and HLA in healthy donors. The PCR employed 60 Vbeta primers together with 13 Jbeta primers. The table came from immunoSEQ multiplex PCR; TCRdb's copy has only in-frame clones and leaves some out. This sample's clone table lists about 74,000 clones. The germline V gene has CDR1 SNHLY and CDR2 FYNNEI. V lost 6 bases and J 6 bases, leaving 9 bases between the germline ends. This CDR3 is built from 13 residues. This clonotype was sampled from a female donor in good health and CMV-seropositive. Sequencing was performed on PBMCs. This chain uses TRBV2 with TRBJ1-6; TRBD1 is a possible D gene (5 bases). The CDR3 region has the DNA TGTGCCAGCAGACAGGATTTTAATTCACCCCTCCACTTT. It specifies CASRQDFNSPLHF. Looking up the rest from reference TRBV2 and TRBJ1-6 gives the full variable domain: EPEVTQTPSHQVTQMGQEVILRCVPISNHLYFYWYRQILGQKVEFLVSFYNNEISEKSEIFDDQFSVERPDGSNFTLKIRSTKLEDSAMYFCASRQDFNSPLHFGNGTRLTVT.